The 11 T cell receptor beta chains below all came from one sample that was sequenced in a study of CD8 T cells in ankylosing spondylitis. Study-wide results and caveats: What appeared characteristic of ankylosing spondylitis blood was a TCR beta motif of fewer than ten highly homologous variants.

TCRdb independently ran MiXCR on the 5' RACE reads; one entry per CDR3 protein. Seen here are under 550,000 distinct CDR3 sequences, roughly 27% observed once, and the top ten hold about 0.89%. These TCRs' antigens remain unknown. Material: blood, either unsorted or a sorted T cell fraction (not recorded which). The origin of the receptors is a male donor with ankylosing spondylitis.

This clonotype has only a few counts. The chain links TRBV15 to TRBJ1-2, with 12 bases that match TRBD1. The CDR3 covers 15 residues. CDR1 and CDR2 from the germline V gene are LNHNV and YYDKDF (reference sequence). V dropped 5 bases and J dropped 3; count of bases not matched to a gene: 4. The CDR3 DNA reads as TGTGCCACCAGCGACCGGGACAGGGGGCACTATGGCTACACCTTC. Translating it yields CATSDRDRGHYGYTF.

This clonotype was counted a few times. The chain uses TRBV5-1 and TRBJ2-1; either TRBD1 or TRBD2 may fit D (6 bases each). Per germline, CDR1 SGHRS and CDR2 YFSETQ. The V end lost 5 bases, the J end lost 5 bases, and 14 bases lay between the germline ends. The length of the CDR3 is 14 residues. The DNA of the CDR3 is TGCGCCAGCAGGCCAGGGGACTCTAACAATGAGCAGTTCTTC. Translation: CASRPGDSNNEQFF.

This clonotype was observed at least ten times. CDR3 bases: TGCGCCAGCAGCCAAGGCCCCGGCAGGGCCGCTAACTATGGCTACACCTTC. This gives the protein CASSQGPGRAANYGYTF. This chain joins TRBV4-1 and TRBJ1-2; the D gene is possibly TRBD1 (5 bases). This CDR3 has 17 residues. V gave up 1 base and J gave up 0 bases, with 15 bases separating them. Per germline, CDR1 MGHRA and CDR2 YSYEKL.

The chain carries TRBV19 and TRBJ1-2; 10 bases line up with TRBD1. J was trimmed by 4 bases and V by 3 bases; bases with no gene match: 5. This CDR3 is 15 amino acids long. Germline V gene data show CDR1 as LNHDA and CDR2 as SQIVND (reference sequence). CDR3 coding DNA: TGTGCCAGTAGTATCCGGGACAGGGGATCCTATGGCTACACCTTC. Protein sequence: CASSIRDRGSYGYTF.

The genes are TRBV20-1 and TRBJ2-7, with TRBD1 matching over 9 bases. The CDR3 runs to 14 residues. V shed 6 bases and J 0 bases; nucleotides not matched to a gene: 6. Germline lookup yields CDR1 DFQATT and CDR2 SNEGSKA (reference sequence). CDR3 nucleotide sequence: TGCAGTGCAACCGGGACAGGGAGCTCCTACGAGCAGTACTTC. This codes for CSATGTGSSYEQYF.

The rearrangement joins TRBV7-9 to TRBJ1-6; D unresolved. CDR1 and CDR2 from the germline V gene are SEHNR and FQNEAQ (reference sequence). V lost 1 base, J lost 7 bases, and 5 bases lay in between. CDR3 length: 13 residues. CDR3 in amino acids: CASSLDVNSPLHF. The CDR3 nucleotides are TGTGCCAGCAGCTTAGACGTGAATTCACCCCTCCACTTT. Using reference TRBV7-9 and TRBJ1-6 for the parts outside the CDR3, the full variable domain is DTGVSQNPRHKITKRGQNVTFRCDPISEHNRLYWYRQTLGQGPEFLTYFQNEAQLEKSRLLSDRFSAERPKGSFSTLEIQRTEQGDSAMYLCASSLDVNSPLHFGNGTRLTVT.

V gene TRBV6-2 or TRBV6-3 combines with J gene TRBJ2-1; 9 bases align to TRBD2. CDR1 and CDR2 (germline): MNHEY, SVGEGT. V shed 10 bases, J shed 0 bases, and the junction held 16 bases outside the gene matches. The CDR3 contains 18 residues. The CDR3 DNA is TGTGCCACCAATGCGGGAGGGCCAAGTAAAAGCTCCTACAATGAGCAGTTCTTC. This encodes CATNAGGPSKSSYNEQFF.

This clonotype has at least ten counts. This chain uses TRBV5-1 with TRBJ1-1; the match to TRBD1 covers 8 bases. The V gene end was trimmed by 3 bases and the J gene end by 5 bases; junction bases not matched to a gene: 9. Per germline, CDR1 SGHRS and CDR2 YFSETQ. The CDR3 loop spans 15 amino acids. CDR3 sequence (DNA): TGCGCCAGCAGCTCCTGGGGACAGGAAGGGACTGAAGCTTTCTTT. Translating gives CASSSWGQEGTEAFF.

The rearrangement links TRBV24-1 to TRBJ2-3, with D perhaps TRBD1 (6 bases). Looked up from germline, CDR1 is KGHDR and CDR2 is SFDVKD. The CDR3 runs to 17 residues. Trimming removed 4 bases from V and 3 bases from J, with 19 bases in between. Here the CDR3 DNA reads TGTGCCACCAGTGAGTTACAGGGCCTGGGGGCAACAGATACGCAGTATTTT. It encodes CATSELQGLGATDTQYF.

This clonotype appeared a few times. The CDR3 is CSASGTEGTQYF. The DNA for the CDR3 is TGCAGTGCTTCCGGGACGGAGGGGACCCAGTACTTC. This chain joins TRBV20-1 and TRBJ2-5; TRBD2 might be the D (6 bases). There are 12 residues in the CDR3. Between the trimmed V and J ends, which lost 5 bases and 7 bases, there was a span of 14 bases. Germline V gene lookup returns CDR1 DFQATT and CDR2 SNEGSKA (reference sequence).

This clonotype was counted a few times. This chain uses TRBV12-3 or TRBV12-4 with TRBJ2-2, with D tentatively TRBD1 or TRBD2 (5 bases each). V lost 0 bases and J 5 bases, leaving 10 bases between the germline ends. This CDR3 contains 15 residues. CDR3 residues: CASSLAGEGTGELFF. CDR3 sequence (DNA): TGTGCCAGCAGTTTAGCGGGAGAGGGGACCGGGGAGCTGTTTTTT.